This TCR beta chain comes out of a study of Tregs in tolerant kidney transplant recipients. Whole-study results and caveats: No direct test of biological reproducibility was done here.

In regard to this clone: Its target is not known. The CDR3 end falls 3 residues outside the read, so it is completed with the germline J gene.

Unstimulated regulatory T cells (CD4+CD25+CD127-), CD4+CD25- non-regulatory cells, CD4 and CD8 cells were FACS-sorted from thawed PBMCs. CDR1 is SGHTA and CDR2 is FQGNSA in the germline V gene. This CDR3 spans 14 amino acids. Trimming removed 3 bases from V and 5 bases from J; junction bases left unmatched: 4. The table came from immunoSEQ multiplex PCR; TCRdb's copy has only in-frame clones and leaves some out. The sample yields under 55,000 clones, of which the top ten take up about 0.83%. The source was CD4+ T cells from blood, collected before the transplant. The TCR comes from a human donor who received a combined kidney and bone marrow transplant. The J gene is TRBJ2-5, the V gene TRBV7-2, with 9 bases identical to TRBD2. This CDR3 is CASSFSGSVETQYF. CDR3 DNA, as far as it was read: TGTGCCAGCAGCTTTAGCGGGAGTGTGGAGACC.